The clone carrying this T cell receptor (beta chain) has only a few counts. Its antigen remains unknown. The CDR3 consists of 12 residues. Trimming took off 7 bases at V and 4 bases at J, with 8 bases between the two ends. CDR1 and CDR2 (germline): MDHEN, SYDVKM. This entry is derived from a study of T cell repertoires in cytomegalovirus infection. The study, taken as a whole, reports: Summed frequency of public TCR beta families distinguished CMV carriers with the relevant HLA. Dominant in the ex vivo response were TCR beta clonotypes restricted by HLA-C and specific for CMV.

Via MiXCR, TCRdb re-called the reads, giving one row per CDR3 protein. The repertoire includes about 250,000 distinct CDR3 sequences, over 15% of them detected once, and about 45% sits in the top ten. The gene calls are TRBV28 and TRBJ1-5; D is unresolved. This TCR was recovered from a human donor in good health (CMV status not recorded). Some clones in this sample may be carry-over from other donors' samples. Input material: CD8+ T cells from PBMCs. This CDR3 is CASTTGNQPQHF. The CDR3, as DNA: TGTGCCAGCACGACGGGGAATCAGCCCCAGCATTTT.